One and the same sample provided the 25 T cell receptor beta chains below, sequenced in a study of T cell repertoires in cytomegalovirus infection (dated by TCRdb to between 2017 and 2020). The sequencer was an Illumina HiSeq 1500. TCRdb reprocessed the public reads (quality trimming at Q25 with fastp, clone calling with MiXCR) and kept in-frame beta chains. Rows with a matching CDR3 protein are joined into one entry that keeps the most common DNA and genes. The sample table records approximately 500,000 distinct CDR3 sequences; about 11% of these occur just once. The leading ten clones occupy roughly a tenth of the sample. Sequencing was carried out using PBMCs. All receptors derive from a human donor in good health (CMV status not recorded). Some clones in this sample may be carry-over from other donors' samples.

This clonotype turned up a few times. The chain combines TRBV10-3 with TRBJ2-3; D gene unclear. Trimming shortened V by 5 bases and J by 3 bases, and 3 bases separated the two germline ends. The CDR3 runs 11 residues. Germline CDR1 reads ENHRY; CDR2 reads SYGVKD. For the CDR3, the DNA is TGTGCCATCAGTACGACAGATACGCAGTATTTT. The encoded protein is CAISTTDTQYF.

The rearrangement joins TRBV30 to TRBJ1-2; D unresolved. Germline values: CDR1 GTSNPN, CDR2 SVGIG (reference sequence). The CDR3 runs 12 residues. V lost 3 bases and J 8 bases, leaving 13 bases between the germline ends. The CDR3 DNA sequence: TGTGCCTGGAGAGAGGTGGAGGGAGGCTACACCTTC. Protein product: CAWREVEGGYTF.

This clonotype was counted ten times or more. The V and J genes are TRBV10-3 and TRBJ1-4; D possibly corresponds to TRBD1 (5 bases). Germline lookup yields CDR1 ENHRY and CDR2 SYGVKD. With 2 bases removed from V and 10 bases from J, the gap between germline ends came to 14 bases. The CDR3 is 14 amino acids. CDR3 region: CAISETRDSGKLFF. DNA of the CDR3: TGTGCCATCAGTGAGACCCGGGACTCCGGAAAACTGTTTTTT.

The V gene is TRBV3-1, the J gene TRBJ1-1; TRBD1 is a possible D gene (5 bases). V lost 1 base and J lost 4, with 10 bases in between. The CDR3 covers 14 residues. Looked up from germline, CDR1 is LGHDT and CDR2 is YNNKEL (reference sequence). The CDR3 here is CASSQGGAGTEAFF. CDR3 nucleotides: TGTGCCAGCAGCCAAGGCGGGGCAGGCACTGAAGCTTTCTTT.

The chain joins TRBV9 to TRBJ2-7; 7 nucleotides align to TRBD2. V gave up 0 bases and J gave up 5 bases; unmatched junction bases: 5. CDR1 and CDR2 from the germline V gene are SGDLS and YYNGEE. The length of the CDR3 is 14 residues. The DNA of the CDR3 is TGTGCCAGCAGCGTAGGAGGGAGGGTCGACGAGCAGTACTTC. Protein sequence: CASSVGGRVDEQYF.

This clonotype was counted many times. V gene TRBV12-3 or TRBV12-4 combines with J gene TRBJ2-7; TRBD1 agrees at 11 bases. CDR3 length: 15 residues. After removal of 6 bases from V and 3 bases from J, the junction contained 7 bases not matched to a gene. CDR3 nucleotides: TGTGCCAGCAGGGTAGGACAGGGGGCAAACTACGAGCAGTACTTC. Residues: CASRVGQGANYEQYF.

The V gene is TRBV27, the J gene TRBJ2-3, with 7 bases aligning to TRBD2. The CDR3 contains 15 residues. CDR1 MNHEY and CDR2 SMNVEV come from the germline V gene (reference sequence). Unmatched junction bases numbered 6, after V lost 4 bases and J lost 2 bases. CDR3 bases: TGTGCCAGCAGTTACTCCCTAGCGGACACAGATACGCAGTATTTT. Translation: CASSYSLADTDTQYF.

The sample holds many counts of this clonotype. The chain recombines TRBV7-2 with TRBJ2-5; tentative D call: TRBD2 (6 bases). Per germline, CDR1 SGHTA and CDR2 FQGNSA. The CDR3 has 15 residues. Trimming stripped 4 bases from V and 3 bases from J, with 15 bases between. CDR3 in amino acids: CASSSQRAGKETQYF. The CDR3 DNA is TGTGCCAGCAGCTCCCAGCGGGCGGGTAAAGAGACCCAGTACTTC.

This clonotype was seen ten or more times. The V gene is TRBV20-1, the J gene TRBJ2-7; 9 bases fit TRBD1. Germline V gives CDR1 DFQATT, CDR2 SNEGSKA (reference sequence). The CDR3 contains 13 residues. V was clipped by 1 base and J by 3 bases; unmatched bases: 1. CDR3 region: CSARGDRVYEQYF. CDR3 in DNA: TGCAGTGCTAGAGGGGACAGGGTCTACGAGCAGTACTTC.

This clonotype was recorded a few times. V usage is TRBV20-1 and J usage is TRBJ2-7, with 9 bases fitting TRBD1. The CDR3 sequence is 15 residues long. In germline, CDR1 is DFQATT, CDR2 SNEGSKA (reference sequence). V was pared by 6 bases and J by 4 bases, with 13 bases of the junction left unmatched. The DNA for the CDR3 is TGCAGTGCCCCAGGCGTGGGGACAGGGACGTACGAGCAGTACTTC. Translation: CSAPGVGTGTYEQYF.

The table lists this clonotype with a few counts. The chain links TRBV12-3 or TRBV12-4 to TRBJ2-1, with D uncertain. The CDR3 runs 15 residues. V lost 5 bases to trimming and J lost 0 bases, with 11 bases between them. CDR3 DNA sequence: TGTGCCAGCAGTCAACCGGGCCGCTCCTACAATGAGCAGTTCTTC. It specifies CASSQPGRSYNEQFF.

This clonotype has only a few counts. The chain links TRBV29-1 to TRBJ1-1, with D perhaps TRBD1 (6 bases). The germline gives CDR1 SQVTM, CDR2 ANQGSEA. CDR3 length equals 12 residues. Trimming stripped 7 bases from V and 0 bases from J, with 9 bases between. The CDR3 DNA sequence: TGCAGCGAGTACAGGGTGAACACTGAAGCTTTCTTT. Amino acids: CSEYRVNTEAFF.

This clonotype was observed many times. In DNA form, the CDR3 reads TGTGCCAGCAGCTTCCCGGGACAGGGAGAGACCCAGTACTTC. Its translation: CASSFPGQGETQYF. The chain couples TRBV7-2 to TRBJ2-5; 9 bases fit TRBD1. The ends lost 3 bases at V and 4 bases at J; junction bases unmatched: 3. The CDR3 contains 14 residues. Germline lookup yields CDR1 SGHTA and CDR2 FQGNSA.

This clonotype was counted ten times or more. DNA of the CDR3: TGTGCCAGCAGCTCTACAGGGGCAAGCGGCTCACCCCTCCACTTT. As protein: CASSSTGASGSPLHF. The gene calls are TRBV7-2 and TRBJ1-6; 7 bases match TRBD1. Germline assignment: CDR1 SGHTA and CDR2 FQGNSA. Germline trimming cut 4 bases from V and 10 bases from J; bases unmatched to any gene: 10. This CDR3 is built from 15 residues.

This clonotype was found many times. The V call is TRBV7-8, the J call TRBJ2-7; 7 bases map to TRBD2. The CDR3 sequence is 17 residues long. Per germline, CDR1 SGHVS and CDR2 FQNEAQ. Trimming took 1 base from V and 0 from J; bases not matched to a gene: 9. The chain's CDR3 is CASSLGASGPLSYEQYF. Written as DNA, the CDR3 is TGTGCCAGCAGCTTAGGCGCTAGCGGACCCCTCTCCTACGAGCAGTACTTC.

This clonotype was seen repeatedly, ten times or more. CDR3 protein: CSASPGVANEKLFF. The DNA for the CDR3 is TGCAGTGCCAGCCCGGGGGTAGCTAATGAAAAACTGTTTTTT. The chain carries TRBV20-1 and TRBJ1-4, with a weak D call TRBD1 (5 bases). Germline CDR1 DFQATT, CDR2 SNEGSKA (reference sequence). The CDR3 sequence is 14 residues long. V was cut by 6 bases and J by 3 bases, with 14 bases left in between.

The genes are TRBV3-1 and TRBJ1-1, with 8 bases that match TRBD1. The V and J ends lost 5 bases and 1 base, in that order; junction bases with no gene match: 9. CDR1 LGHDT and CDR2 YNNKEL come from the germline V gene (reference sequence). The CDR3 has 16 residues. The DNA of the CDR3 is TGTGCCAGCAGCTCTAACCCGGGACAGGCGAACACTGAAGCTTTCTTT. Protein: CASSSNPGQANTEAFF.

This clonotype came up many times. V usage is TRBV20-1 and J usage is TRBJ2-1; 7 nucleotides agree with TRBD2. V trimming: 1 base; J trimming: 4 bases; junction bases outside the gene matches: 7. The germline gives CDR1 DFQATT, CDR2 SNEGSKA (reference sequence). The CDR3 totals 15 residues. This CDR3 is CSARGFGGGYNEQFF. CDR3 DNA sequence: TGCAGTGCTAGAGGTTTTGGGGGGGGGTACAATGAGCAGTTCTTC.

This clonotype showed up many times. The chain is built from TRBV5-8 and TRBJ2-3; 13 bases agree with TRBD2. Trimming cost V 3 bases and J 0 bases; bases outside gene matches: 7. This CDR3 has 18 amino acids. From germline, CDR1 is SGHTS and CDR2 YDEGEE. CDR3 region: CASSSGLAGLTSTDTQYF. In nucleotides, the CDR3 is TGTGCCAGCAGCTCGGGACTAGCGGGACTTACTAGCACAGATACGCAGTATTTT.

This clonotype appeared many times. V and J are TRBV28 and TRBJ1-2, with D maybe TRBD1 (6 bases). V was trimmed by 2 bases and J by 4 bases, leaving 11 bases between them. This CDR3 has 14 residues. The V gene's germline CDR1 is MDHEN and CDR2 SYDVKM. The CDR3 nucleotides read TGTGCCAGCAGTTTAGTACGGACAGTCTATGGCTACACCTTC. The encoded protein is CASSLVRTVYGYTF.

This clonotype has a handful of counts. This rearrangement joins TRBV7-6 to TRBJ1-2; no clear D gene. The V end was cut by 6 bases, the J end by 0 bases, with 14 bases between. This CDR3 spans 15 amino acids. Germline lookup yields CDR1 SGHVS and CDR2 FNYEAQ. CDR3 nucleotides: TGTGCCAGCAGTTACCCCGTGGCAGCTAACTATGGCTACACCTTC. This translates into CASSYPVAANYGYTF.

This clonotype was seen at least ten times. The genes are TRBV5-8 and TRBJ2-2; TRBD2 aligns across 13 bases. The CDR3 contains 16 residues. Germline trimming cut 1 base from V and 5 bases from J; bases unmatched to any gene: 2. Germline V lookup: CDR1 SGHTS, CDR2 YDEGEE. In DNA form, the CDR3 reads TGTGCCAGCAGCTTGACTAGCGGGAGGGTGACCGGGGAGCTGTTTTTT. Translation gives CASSLTSGRVTGELFF. The full variable domain, in which reference TRBV5-8 and TRBJ2-2 provide the parts outside the CDR3, is EAGVTQSPTHLIKTRGQQATLRCSPISGHTSVYWYQQALGLGLQFLLWYDEGEERNRGNFPPRFSGRQFPNYSSELNVNALELEDSALYLCASSLTSGRVTGELFFGEGSRLTVL.

The J gene is TRBJ2-6, the V gene TRBV20-1, with a tentative D call TRBD1 (5 bases). The CDR3 is 16 amino acids. Trimming left V 1 base short and J 0 bases short, with 10 bases between. Looked up from germline, CDR1 is DFQATT and CDR2 is SNEGSKA (reference sequence). The CDR3 sequence is CSARGTDSSGANVLTF. The CDR3 nucleotides are TGCAGTGCTAGAGGAACCGACAGCTCTGGGGCCAACGTCCTGACTTTC.

This clonotype was counted many times. The chain carries TRBV28 and TRBJ2-2, with a tentative D call TRBD2 (5 bases). V was cut by 8 bases and J by 1 base, with 11 bases left in between. The germline gives CDR1 MDHEN, CDR2 SYDVKM. This CDR3 has 14 amino acids. CDR3 nucleotide sequence: TGTGCCAGCCGAGGGTGGGGGAACACCGGGGAGCTGTTTTTT. Protein product: CASRGWGNTGELFF.

Remarks on this clonotype: A read error is possible here, since a much larger clone lies one base away. The J gene is TRBJ2-1, the V gene TRBV4-2, with D possibly TRBD2 on 5 matching bases. Germline V CDR1 and CDR2: LGHNA, YNFKEQ. This CDR3 is built from 13 residues. V gave up 1 base and J gave up 6 bases, with 7 bases separating them. The CDR3 region is CASSQVLANEQFF. DNA for the CDR3: TGTGCCAGCAGCCAAGTTCTAGCCAATGAGCAGTTCTTC.